This TCR beta chain was obtained from a study of blood T cells in healthy people across ages. The CDR3 totals 14 residues. The V end lost 6 bases, the J end lost 5 bases, and 16 bases lay between the germline ends. Germline CDR1 reads SNHLY; CDR2 reads FYNNEI. Together with a sample-barcoded 5' primer, a J-beta primer mix was included in a second PCR lasting about 7 to 11 cycles. Each cDNA was tagged by a template-switch adaptor containing 12 random nucleotides. TCRdb passed the 5' RACE reads through MiXCR, listing each CDR3 protein once. This table has about 1.6 million distinct CDR3 sequences, 34% appearing once.

The chain carries TRBV2 and TRBJ2-5; D possibly matches TRBD1 or TRBD2 (6 bases each). The TCR comes from a woman aged 25 to 39 in good health. Sequencing input: blood. The CDR3 nucleotides are TGTGCCAGCAGGGAGGGGGGTGCGGTGGAGACCCAGTACTTC. Protein product: CASREGGAVETQYF. Combining the CDR3 with reference TRBV2 and TRBJ2-5 gives the whole variable domain EPEVTQTPSHQVTQMGQEVILRCVPISNHLYFYWYRQILGQKVEFLVSFYNNEISEKSEIFDDQFSVERPDGSNFTLKIRSTKLEDSAMYFCASREGGAVETQYFGPGTRLLVL.